These T cell receptor beta chains were read from a single sample in a study of T cell responses to AZD1222 COVID-19 vaccine. The repertoire was sequenced with immunoSEQ multiplex PCR; TCRdb's copy has only in-frame clones and lacks some. The sample includes 100,000 to 150,000 clones, about 87% of them seen just once. The sample was peripheral blood, taken on day 0 of AZD1222 vaccination. These receptors all come from an adult in good health. Each CDR3 is given with its conserved first and last residue. D genes are given only for firm matches. Clone size is stated in some rows and not others, as once, few, many or a class when expanded.

CDR3	DNA	size	D	V	J
CASSPDGGTRTQYF	TGTGCCAGCAGCCCGGACGGGGGCACAAGGACCCAGTACTTC	-	-	TRBV5-5	TRBJ2-5
CASSISPGTRDSTYNEQFF	TGTGCCAGTAGTATATCCCCAGGGACCAGGGACAGCACCTACAATGAGCAGTTCTTC	-	TRBD1	TRBV19	TRBJ2-1
CASSVASALDRDSNYGYTF	TGTGCCAGCAGCGTAGCTTCTGCCCTCGACAGGGATTCTAACTATGGCTACACCTTC	-	TRBD1	TRBV9	TRBJ1-2
CASSQGRVEQYF	TGTGCCAGCAGCCAAGGGCGGGTCGAGCAGTACTTC	-	-	TRBV6-6	TRBJ2-7
CASSQETSGGTQYF	TGTGCCAGCAGCCAAGAGACTAGCGGGGGGACGCAGTATTTT	once	TRBD2	TRBV4-2	TRBJ2-3
CASSMEAGRNQPQHF	TGTGCCAGTAGTATGGAGGCAGGCCGCAATCAGCCCCAGCATTTT	once	-	TRBV19	TRBJ1-5
CASSRPGQNQPQHF	TGTGCCAGCAGTAGGCCGGGACAGAATCAGCCCCAGCATTTT	-	TRBD1	TRBV27	TRBJ1-5
CASSTRGGVVETQYF	TGTGCCAGCAGCACCCGAGGGGGGGTAGTTGAGACCCAGTACTTC	-	-	TRBV9	TRBJ2-5
CASRMTGTSGANEQFF	TGCGCCAGCAGAATGACCGGGACTAGCGGGGCGAATGAGCAGTTCTTC	-	TRBD2	TRBV4-1	TRBJ2-1
CAISNTGFSYGYTF	TGTGCCATCAGTAATACAGGGTTTTCCTATGGCTACACCTTC	-	-	TRBV10-3	TRBJ1-2
CATSDSSARGYEQYF	TGTGCCACCAGTGATTCTTCGGCTAGAGGATACGAGCAGTACTTC	few	-	TRBV24-1	TRBJ2-7
CASSEKQGADTEAFF	TGCGCCAGCAGCGAGAAACAGGGGGCGGACACTGAAGCTTTCTTT	few	TRBD1	TRBV5-1	TRBJ1-1
CASRTGTPVYGYTF	TGTGCCAGCAGAACCGGGACACCCGTATATGGCTACACCTTC	few	-	TRBV28	TRBJ1-2
CALSGEQYF	TGCGCCTTATCAGGCGAGCAGTACTTC	-	-	TRBV23-1	TRBJ2-7
CASSVATGSRTDTQYF	TGTGCCAGCAGCGTAGCTACGGGGTCCCGCACAGATACGCAGTATTTT	-	-	TRBV9	TRBJ2-3